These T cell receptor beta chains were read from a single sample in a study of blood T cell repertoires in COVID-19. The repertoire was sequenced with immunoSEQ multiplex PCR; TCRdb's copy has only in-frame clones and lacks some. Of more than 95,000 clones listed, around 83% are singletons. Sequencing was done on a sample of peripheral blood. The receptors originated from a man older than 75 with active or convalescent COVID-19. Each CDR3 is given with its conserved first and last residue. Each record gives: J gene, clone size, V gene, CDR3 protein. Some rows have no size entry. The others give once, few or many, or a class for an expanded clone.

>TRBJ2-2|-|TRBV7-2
CASSFQGNAGELFF
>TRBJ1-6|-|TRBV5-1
CASSLQQGARNSPLHF
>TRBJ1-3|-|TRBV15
CATSRLYPGQGSSGNTIYF
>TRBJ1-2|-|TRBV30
CAWSPGGLSYGYTF
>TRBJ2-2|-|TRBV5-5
CASSWTGGTTGELFF
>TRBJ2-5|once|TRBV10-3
CAISESTSGEETQYF
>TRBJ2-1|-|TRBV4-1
CASSQSQRGVYNEQFF
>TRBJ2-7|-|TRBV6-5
CASSYAGSYEQYF
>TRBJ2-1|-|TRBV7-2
CASSIGLAGDEQFF
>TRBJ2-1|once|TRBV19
CASSSGGLGNEQFF
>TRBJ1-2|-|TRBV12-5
CASALKQGPFVSGYTF
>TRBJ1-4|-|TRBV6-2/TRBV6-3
CASSYDRTGNEKLFF
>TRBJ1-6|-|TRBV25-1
CASREGQGESPLHF
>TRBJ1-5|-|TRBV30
CAWSLSGVNQPQHF
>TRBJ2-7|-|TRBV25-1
CASSELGRDREEQYF
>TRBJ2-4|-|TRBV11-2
CASSHTVAKNIQYF
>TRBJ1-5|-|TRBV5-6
CASSLRDSPSNQPQHF
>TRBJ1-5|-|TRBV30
CAWSALGAVNQPQHF
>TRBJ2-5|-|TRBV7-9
CASSLVWDGTGVAETQYF
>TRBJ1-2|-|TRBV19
CASSKNSIVYGYTF
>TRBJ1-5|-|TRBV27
CASSLGAPSNQPQHF
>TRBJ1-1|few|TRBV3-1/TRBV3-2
CASSAGQMGNTEAFF
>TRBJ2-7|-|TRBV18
CASSPGQTYEQYF
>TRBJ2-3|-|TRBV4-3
CASSPTHRGLSSDTQYF
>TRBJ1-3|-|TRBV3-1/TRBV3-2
CASSQGHPSSGNTIYF
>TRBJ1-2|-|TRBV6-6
CASSYGEGVDYGYTF
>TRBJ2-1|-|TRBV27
CASSPTGAISYNEQFF
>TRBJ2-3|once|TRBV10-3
CAISEPPGLATSTDTQYF
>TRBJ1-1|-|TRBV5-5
CASSNRQGVGTEAFF
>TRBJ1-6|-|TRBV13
CASSRFTSLQGNRTPLHF
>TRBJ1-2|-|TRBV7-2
CASSLAGQYGYTF
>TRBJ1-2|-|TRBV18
CASSPRAGQAVWGYTF
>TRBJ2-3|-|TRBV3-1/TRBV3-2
CASSQDRGDTQYF
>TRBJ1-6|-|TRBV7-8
CASSQEGGDGPLHF
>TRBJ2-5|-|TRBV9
CASSVAPILWETQYF
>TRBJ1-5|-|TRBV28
CASSFFGDSSNQPQHF
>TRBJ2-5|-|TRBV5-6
CASSLVLGGAQETQYF
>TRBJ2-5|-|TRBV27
CASSTLGGETQYF
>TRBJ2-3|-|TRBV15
CATSRDGLAGGRTDTQYF
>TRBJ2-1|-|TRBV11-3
CASSRGDIPEQFF
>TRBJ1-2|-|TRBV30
CAWSVPSTGGGYTF
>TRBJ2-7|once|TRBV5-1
CASSLGQWGGEQYF
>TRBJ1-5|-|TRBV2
CASSEVAGLRQPQHF
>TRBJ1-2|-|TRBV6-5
CASRSRDRGHGYTF
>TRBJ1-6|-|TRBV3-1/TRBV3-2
CASSQDSAARYLHF
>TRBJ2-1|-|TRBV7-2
CASSLVGLEGYEQFF
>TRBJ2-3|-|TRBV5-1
CASSVTASTDTQYF
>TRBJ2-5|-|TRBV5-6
CASSIQGAQETQYF
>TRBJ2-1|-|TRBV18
CASSSGLAGATLLF
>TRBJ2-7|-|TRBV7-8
CASSLAGLAGVGSYEQYF
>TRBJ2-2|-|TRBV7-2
CASNPGQRTGELFF
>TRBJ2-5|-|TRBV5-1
CASSYGQGAVGETQYF
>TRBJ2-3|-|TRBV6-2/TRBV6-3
CASSYSSIPNQADTQYF
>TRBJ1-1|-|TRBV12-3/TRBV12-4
CASSLQGGTEAFF
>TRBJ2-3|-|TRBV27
CASSLHQRGGSTDTQYF
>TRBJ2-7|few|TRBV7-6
CASSLGQGGYEQYF
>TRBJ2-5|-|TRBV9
CASSAGGGAHQETQYF
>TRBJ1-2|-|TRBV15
CATSRETGALNYGYTF
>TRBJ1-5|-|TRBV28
CASSYSVQPQHF
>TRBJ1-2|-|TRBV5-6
CASSLRQVSEGGYTF